Listed below are T cell receptor beta chains from one sample, sequenced in a study of T cell changes during pregnancy in multiple sclerosis. Sequencing used immunoSEQ multiplex PCR; TCRdb keeps in-frame clones, though not all of them. The data contain 70,000 to 75,000 clones, 80% to 95% of them singletons. The sample here was peripheral blood, taken in the second trimester of pregnancy. The origin of the receptors is a female donor with multiple sclerosis, enrolled in a pregnancy study. Each CDR3 is given with its conserved first and last residue. Fields, in order: D gene, V gene, J gene, clone size, CDR3 DNA, CDR3 protein. D genes are given only for firm matches. The size of a clone is reported for some rows only, either as once, few or many, or as a class for expanded clones.

d_gene: TRBD1; v_gene: TRBV9; j_gene: TRBJ2-7; abundance: few; CDR3nt: TGTGCCAGCAGCCAGGGGGCAGACTCCTACGAGCAGTACTTC; CDR3aa: CASSQGADSYEQYF
d_gene: TRBD1; v_gene: TRBV4-1; j_gene: TRBJ2-1; abundance: few; CDR3nt: TGCGCCAGCAGCCAAGAGACAGGGGTGAATGAGCAGTTCTTC; CDR3aa: CASSQETGVNEQFF
d_gene: -; v_gene: TRBV7-9; j_gene: TRBJ2-5; abundance: -; CDR3nt: TGTGCCAGCAGCTTAGGGGCGGGGGCCCAAGAGACCCAGTACTTC; CDR3aa: CASSLGAGAQETQYF
d_gene: -; v_gene: TRBV4-1; j_gene: TRBJ1-4; abundance: -; CDR3nt: TGCGCCAGCAGCCAGCGGAGGTTTGATGAAAAACTGTTTTTT; CDR3aa: CASSQRRFDEKLFF
d_gene: -; v_gene: TRBV2; j_gene: TRBJ2-7; abundance: -; CDR3nt: TGTGCCAGCAGTAGCCTGAGCTCCTACGAGCAGTACTTC; CDR3aa: CASSSLSSYEQYF
d_gene: TRBD1; v_gene: TRBV19; j_gene: TRBJ2-7; abundance: -; CDR3nt: TGTGCCAGTAGATCCGGGACAGGGAGAGGGGGTTCCGAGCAGTACTTC; CDR3aa: CASRSGTGRGGSEQYF
d_gene: TRBD2; v_gene: TRBV6-4; j_gene: TRBJ2-3; abundance: -; CDR3nt: TGTGCCAGCAGTGACTCGGCGGGAGGCCCAGATACGCAGTATTTT; CDR3aa: CASSDSAGGPDTQYF
d_gene: -; v_gene: TRBV6-5; j_gene: TRBJ1-5; abundance: few; CDR3nt: TGTGCCAGCAGTTACGGAGGGAGGTATAGCAATCAGCCCCAGCATTTT; CDR3aa: CASSYGGRYSNQPQHF
d_gene: TRBD2; v_gene: TRBV5-1; j_gene: TRBJ2-1; abundance: -; CDR3nt: TGCGCCAGCAGCTTGGTTGCGGGAGTGAATGAGCAGTTCTTC; CDR3aa: CASSLVAGVNEQFF
d_gene: -; v_gene: TRBV6-5; j_gene: TRBJ1-4; abundance: -; CDR3nt: TGTGCCAGCGCCGCTATGTCTGTATGGGAAAAACTGTTTTTT; CDR3aa: CASAAMSVWEKLFF
d_gene: -; v_gene: TRBV5-5; j_gene: TRBJ1-5; abundance: -; CDR3nt: TGTGCCAGCAGCTTTTCCGCCGCGGGCAATCAGCCCCAGCATTTT; CDR3aa: CASSFSAAGNQPQHF
d_gene: TRBD1; v_gene: TRBV5-4; j_gene: TRBJ2-5; abundance: -; CDR3nt: TGTGCCAGCAGCTTTAAAGGACAGGGAACCCAAGAGACCCAGTACTTC; CDR3aa: CASSFKGQGTQETQYF
d_gene: TRBD2; v_gene: TRBV7-8; j_gene: TRBJ2-3; abundance: -; CDR3nt: TGTGCCAGCAGCCAAAGGACTAGCGGGAGTACAGATACGCAGTATTTT; CDR3aa: CASSQRTSGSTDTQYF
d_gene: -; v_gene: TRBV5-1; j_gene: TRBJ2-1; abundance: -; CDR3nt: TGCGCCAGCAGCCCCAGGGGCCACAATGAGCAGTTCTTC; CDR3aa: CASSPRGHNEQFF
d_gene: -; v_gene: TRBV5-4; j_gene: TRBJ2-5; abundance: -; CDR3nt: TGTGCCAGCAGCTTGGGGGGCTTAGGGGAGACCCAGTACTTC; CDR3aa: CASSLGGLGETQYF
d_gene: TRBD1; v_gene: TRBV9; j_gene: TRBJ2-5; abundance: once; CDR3nt: TGTGCCAGCAGCTCACCGATTGGGGACAGGGGGCAAGAGACCCAGTACTTC; CDR3aa: CASSSPIGDRGQETQYF
d_gene: -; v_gene: TRBV30; j_gene: TRBJ1-2; abundance: -; CDR3nt: TGTGCCTGGGTCAGGGAGGGGGAGAACTATGGCTACACCTTC; CDR3aa: CAWVREGENYGYTF
d_gene: -; v_gene: TRBV9; j_gene: TRBJ1-1; abundance: -; CDR3nt: TGTGCCAGCAGCGTTGGGGGCATGAACACTGAAGCTTTCTTT; CDR3aa: CASSVGGMNTEAFF
d_gene: -; v_gene: TRBV4-1; j_gene: TRBJ1-3; abundance: -; CDR3nt: TGCGCCAGCAGCCTTACCGGGTTTGAAAACACCATATATTTT; CDR3aa: CASSLTGFENTIYF
d_gene: -; v_gene: TRBV7-9; j_gene: TRBJ1-2; abundance: -; CDR3nt: TGTGCCAGCAGCCCGGGGGTACAAACAGCTAACTATGGCTACACCTTC; CDR3aa: CASSPGVQTANYGYTF
d_gene: TRBD2; v_gene: TRBV7-3; j_gene: TRBJ2-1; abundance: -; CDR3nt: TGTGCCAGCAGCTTAAGGGCGGGAGTTTGGAATGAGCAGTTCTTC; CDR3aa: CASSLRAGVWNEQFF
d_gene: TRBD1; v_gene: TRBV4-1; j_gene: TRBJ2-7; abundance: -; CDR3nt: TGCGCCAGCAGCCAGACCCGGGACAGGACCCCCTACGAGCAGTACTTC; CDR3aa: CASSQTRDRTPYEQYF
d_gene: TRBD2; v_gene: TRBV6-1; j_gene: TRBJ2-3; abundance: -; CDR3nt: TGTGCCAGCAGTGAATTTGGTAGCGGGGGTAAACAGTATTTT; CDR3aa: CASSEFGSGGKQYF
d_gene: -; v_gene: TRBV28; j_gene: TRBJ2-1; abundance: -; CDR3nt: TGTGCCAGCAGTTTACGGTATGAGCAGTTCTTC; CDR3aa: CASSLRYEQFF
d_gene: TRBD1; v_gene: TRBV5-1; j_gene: TRBJ1-1; abundance: -; CDR3nt: TGCGCCAGCAGCGGCAGGGGGGTCACTGAAGCTTTCTTT; CDR3aa: CASSGRGVTEAFF
d_gene: TRBD1; v_gene: TRBV13; j_gene: TRBJ2-1; abundance: once; CDR3nt: TGTGCCAGCAGCACGACCGGGACAGGATCCTACAATGAGCAGTTCTTC; CDR3aa: CASSTTGTGSYNEQFF
d_gene: TRBD1; v_gene: TRBV28; j_gene: TRBJ1-2; abundance: -; CDR3nt: TGTGCCAGCAGATTAAACAGGGGCAAGGGAGATTATGGCTACACCTTC; CDR3aa: CASRLNRGKGDYGYTF
d_gene: -; v_gene: TRBV7-2; j_gene: TRBJ1-2; abundance: -; CDR3nt: TGTGCCAGCAGCTTAGGAGGGGCGGGGGCCTATGGCTACACCTTC; CDR3aa: CASSLGGAGAYGYTF
d_gene: -; v_gene: TRBV25-1; j_gene: TRBJ1-2; abundance: -; CDR3nt: TGTGCCAGCAGTGATAAGGGAGGGGTTCGCGGCTACACCTTC; CDR3aa: CASSDKGGVRGYTF
d_gene: TRBD2; v_gene: TRBV28; j_gene: TRBJ2-1; abundance: -; CDR3nt: TGTGCCAGCAGTTTAATCAGCGGGACCTCCTACAATGAGCAGTTCTTC; CDR3aa: CASSLISGTSYNEQFF
d_gene: -; v_gene: TRBV27; j_gene: TRBJ2-7; abundance: -; CDR3nt: TGTGCCAGCAGTTTACAGGGTAACGAGCAGTACTTC; CDR3aa: CASSLQGNEQYF
d_gene: -; v_gene: TRBV11-2; j_gene: TRBJ2-7; abundance: -; CDR3nt: TGTGCCAGCAGCTTACTCCAGGGGTACAACGAGCAGTACTTC; CDR3aa: CASSLLQGYNEQYF
d_gene: -; v_gene: TRBV18; j_gene: TRBJ1-5; abundance: -; CDR3nt: TGTGCCAGCTCACCACGGAGGGACGGGGGGCAGGAGGGTCAGCCCCAGCATTTT; CDR3aa: CASSPRRDGGQEGQPQHF
d_gene: TRBD2; v_gene: TRBV2; j_gene: TRBJ2-2; abundance: -; CDR3nt: TGTGCCAGCAGCTTTAGCGGGGTCGACACCGGGGAGCTGTTTTTT; CDR3aa: CASSFSGVDTGELFF
d_gene: -; v_gene: TRBV5-1; j_gene: TRBJ2-7; abundance: -; CDR3nt: TGCGCCAGCAGCTTGTTGACGGCAGGGGTCGGCGAGCAGTACTTC; CDR3aa: CASSLLTAGVGEQYF
d_gene: -; v_gene: TRBV2; j_gene: TRBJ1-5; abundance: once; CDR3nt: TGTGCCAGCAGTTCCCCTCAGGGTGAATCTCAGCCCCAGCATTTT; CDR3aa: CASSSPQGESQPQHF
d_gene: TRBD2; v_gene: TRBV13; j_gene: TRBJ2-1; abundance: -; CDR3nt: TGTGCCAGCAGCCGGACTAGCGGGAGAGGGTACAATGAGCAGTTCTTC; CDR3aa: CASSRTSGRGYNEQFF
d_gene: -; v_gene: TRBV27; j_gene: TRBJ1-5; abundance: -; CDR3nt: TGTGCCAGCAGTATCGCACTCGGGTGGCCCCAGCATTTT; CDR3aa: CASSIALGWPQHF
d_gene: -; v_gene: TRBV2; j_gene: TRBJ2-5; abundance: -; CDR3nt: TGTGCCAGCAATACGGGAAGAGAAGAGACCCAGTACTTC; CDR3aa: CASNTGREETQYF
d_gene: TRBD1; v_gene: TRBV7-8; j_gene: TRBJ1-4; abundance: -; CDR3nt: TGTGCCAGCAGCTCCCGACAGGGCAAACTGTTTTTT; CDR3aa: CASSSRQGKLFF
d_gene: TRBD2; v_gene: TRBV5-1; j_gene: TRBJ2-7; abundance: -; CDR3nt: TGCGCCAGCAGCCCTACCTTAACTAGCGGGAGTTCCTACGAGCAGTACTTC; CDR3aa: CASSPTLTSGSSYEQYF
d_gene: TRBD1; v_gene: TRBV7-9; j_gene: TRBJ2-7; abundance: -; CDR3nt: TGTGCCAGCAGCTTCCCCGGGACAGGGTATTACGAGCAGTACTTC; CDR3aa: CASSFPGTGYYEQYF
d_gene: -; v_gene: TRBV7-9; j_gene: TRBJ2-2; abundance: -; CDR3nt: TGTGCCAGCAGCTTAGTTCGGGGTTCAAGAACCGGGGAGCTGTTTTTT; CDR3aa: CASSLVRGSRTGELFF
d_gene: TRBD2; v_gene: TRBV7-3; j_gene: TRBJ2-7; abundance: -; CDR3nt: TGTGCCAGCAGCGCGGGAGGCGGAGAGCAGTACTTC; CDR3aa: CASSAGGGEQYF
d_gene: TRBD2; v_gene: TRBV9; j_gene: TRBJ2-1; abundance: -; CDR3nt: TGTGCCAGCAGCTCTCTAAGACAAGGACTAGCTAGGCAGTTCTTC; CDR3aa: CASSSLRQGLARQFF
d_gene: TRBD2; v_gene: TRBV2; j_gene: TRBJ2-1; abundance: -; CDR3nt: TGTGCCAGCCACCTCCTAGCGGGGAACTACAATGAGCAGTTCTTC; CDR3aa: CASHLLAGNYNEQFF
d_gene: -; v_gene: TRBV5-4; j_gene: TRBJ1-2; abundance: -; CDR3nt: TGTGCCAGCAGCCATCAGAGTGACGCGGCTGCAACCTTC; CDR3aa: CASSHQSDAAATF
d_gene: TRBD1; v_gene: TRBV10-3; j_gene: TRBJ2-2; abundance: -; CDR3nt: TGTGCCATCAGTGCCAACAGGGGGGCCCCGAACACCGGGGAGCTGTTTTTT; CDR3aa: CAISANRGAPNTGELFF
d_gene: -; v_gene: TRBV10-1; j_gene: TRBJ2-3; abundance: -; CDR3nt: TGCGCCATCGAACATCGAAGGACAGTTCTTACAGATACGCAGTATTTT; CDR3aa: CAIEHRRTVLTDTQYF
d_gene: TRBD2; v_gene: TRBV28; j_gene: TRBJ2-2; abundance: once; CDR3nt: TGTGCCAGCAGTTTCCTGGAGGGACTAGAATTCGCCGGGGAGCTGTTTTTT; CDR3aa: CASSFLEGLEFAGELFF